The following is a T cell receptor (beta chain) sequence with its context. 13 Jbeta primers and 60 Vbeta primers were used for the PCR. This table comes from immunoSEQ multiplex PCR, and its TCRdb copy is limited to in-frame clones, with some not included. The sample records 210,000 or so clones, around 83% being singletons. The sample originates from a study of cytomegalovirus exposure and HLA in healthy donors. The V and J ends lost 6 bases and 9 bases, in that order; junction bases with no gene match: 20. This CDR3 spans 17 amino acids. Germline V gene data show CDR1 as MDHEN and CDR2 as SYDVKM. This TCR was sampled from a girl aged 10-17 years in good health and CMV-seronegative. V gene TRBV28 combines with J gene TRBJ1-2, with 9 positions matching TRBD1. Sequenced sample: PBMCs. CDR3 sequence reads: CASSREGQGFPLERYTF. The CDR3 nucleotides are TGTGCCAGCAGCCGCGAGGGACAGGGTTTCCCCCTCGAGCGCTACACCTTC.